This TCR beta chain originates from a study of blood T cell repertoires in COVID-19. Study-level background: The study drew acute and convalescent COVID-19 samples from the United States, Italy and Spain. The cDNA or gDNA used as material had been derived from T cells, B-cell-depleted T cells, or PBMCs.

This CDR3 has 18 residues. The germline gives CDR1 LGHDT, CDR2 YNNKEL (reference sequence). V was cut by 3 bases and J by 0 bases, with 20 bases left in between. Assay used: immunoSEQ multiplex PCR; TCRdb lists only in-frame clones, some missing. There are more than 100,000 clones in the sample; approximately 80% occur only once, and about 12% lies in the top ten. This receptor was obtained from a human donor in a cohort sampled during active COVID-19. The genes are TRBV3-1 (or the pseudogene TRBV3-2) and TRBJ1-2; maybe TRBD1 (6 bases). The sequenced material came from peripheral blood. The CDR3 reads CASSHRPGGLVANYGYTF. DNA of the CDR3: TGTGCCAGCAGCCACCGCCCCGGGGGGCTGGTAGCTAACTATGGCTACACCTTC.